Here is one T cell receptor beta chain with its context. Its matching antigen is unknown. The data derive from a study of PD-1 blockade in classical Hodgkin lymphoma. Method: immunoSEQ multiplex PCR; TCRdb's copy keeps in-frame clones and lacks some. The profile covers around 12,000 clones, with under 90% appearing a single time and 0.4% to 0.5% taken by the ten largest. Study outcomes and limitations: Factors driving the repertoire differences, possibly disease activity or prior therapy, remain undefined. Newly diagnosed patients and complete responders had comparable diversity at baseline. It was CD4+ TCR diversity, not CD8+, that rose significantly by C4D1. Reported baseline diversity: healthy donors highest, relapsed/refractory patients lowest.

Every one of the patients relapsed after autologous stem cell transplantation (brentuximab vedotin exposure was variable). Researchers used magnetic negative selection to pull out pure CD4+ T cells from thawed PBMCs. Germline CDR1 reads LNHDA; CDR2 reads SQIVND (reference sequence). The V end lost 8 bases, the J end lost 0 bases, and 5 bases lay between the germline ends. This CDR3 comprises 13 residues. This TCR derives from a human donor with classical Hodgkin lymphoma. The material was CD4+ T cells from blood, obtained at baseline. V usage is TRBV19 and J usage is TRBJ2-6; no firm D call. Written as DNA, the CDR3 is TGTGCCAGTTCTTTCTCTGGGGCCAACGTCCTGACTTTC. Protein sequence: CASSFSGANVLTF.